This T cell receptor beta chain derives from a study of T-cell memory formation after mild COVID-19. Each CDR3 protein is one row after TCRdb ran MiXCR on the 5' RACE reads. The repertoire holds over 400,000 distinct CDR3 sequences, with about 25% as singletons. Study-wide results and caveats: Most CD4+ clones that shrank were in CM and EM, while CD8+ ones turned up in EMRA. Contracting clones, day 15 to 85, had balanced CD4/CD8, and later expanders favored CD4+.

Turning to this clonotype: Its specificity is not known.

Trimming left V 2 bases short and J 6 bases short, with 8 bases between. The CDR3 is 12 amino acids. The germline gives CDR1 SGHDN, CDR2 FVKESK. The sample was PBMCs or a T cell subset sorted from them (not recorded which). The chain recombines TRBV14 with TRBJ2-7; D gene uncertain. The origin of this receptor is an adult woman who had mild COVID-19 (a few samples of this study predate the infection). Cell type and time point are not known. For the CDR3, the DNA is TGTGCCAGCAGCCAAAGTCGGAGCGAGCAGTACTTC. As protein: CASSQSRSEQYF.